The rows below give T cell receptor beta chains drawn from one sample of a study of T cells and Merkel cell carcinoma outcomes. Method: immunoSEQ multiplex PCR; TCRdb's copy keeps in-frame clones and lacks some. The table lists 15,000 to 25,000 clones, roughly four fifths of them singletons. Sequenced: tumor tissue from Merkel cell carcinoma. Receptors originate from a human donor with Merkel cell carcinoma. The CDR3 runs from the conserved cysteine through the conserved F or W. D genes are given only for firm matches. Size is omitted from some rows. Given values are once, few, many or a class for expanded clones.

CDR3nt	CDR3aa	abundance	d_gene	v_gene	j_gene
TGCGCCAGCAGCTTGACGACCCCGGGACAGGTACGGTACGAGCAGTACTTC	CASSLTTPGQVRYEQYF	NA	TRBD1	TRBV5-1	TRBJ2-7
TGTGCCAGCAGTTCCATCTATGGCTACACCTTC	CASSSIYGYTF	NA	NA	TRBV28	TRBJ1-2
TGTGCCAGCAGCCAGTACTACGAGCAGTACTTC	CASSQYYEQYF	NA	NA	TRBV14	TRBJ2-7
TGTGCCAGCAGCTCAGGACCTCGTAATGAAAAACTGTTTTTT	CASSSGPRNEKLFF	NA	NA	TRBV5-4	TRBJ1-4
TGCGCCAGCGTCTCGGGCCCCTCCGCCGAGCAGTACTTC	CASVSGPSAEQYF	NA	NA	TRBV5-1	TRBJ2-7
TGTGCCAGCAGCCAAGACAATACAGGGTTCTGCGAGCAGTACTTC	CASSQDNTGFCEQYF	NA	NA	TRBV6-5	TRBJ2-7
TGTGCCAGCAGCTTATCGAACACTGAAGCTTTCTTT	CASSLSNTEAFF	NA	NA	TRBV7-2	TRBJ1-1
TGCGCCAGCAGCCCCGCCGGGGGGGAAAACTATGGCTACACCTTC	CASSPAGGENYGYTF	NA	NA	TRBV5-1	TRBJ1-2
TGCGCCAGCAGGCTAGGGGCCACTGAAGCTTTCTTT	CASRLGATEAFF	NA	NA	TRBV5-1	TRBJ1-1
TGTGCCATCAGTAAAGACCCCTATGGCTACACCTTC	CAISKDPYGYTF	NA	NA	TRBV10-3	TRBJ1-2
TGTGCCAGCAGCACCACCAAAGAGACCCAGTACTTC	CASSTTKETQYF	NA	NA	TRBV5-8	TRBJ2-5
TGTGCCACCAGCAGAGACGGCGGGCCTAACTACGAGCAGTACTTC	CATSRDGGPNYEQYF	NA	NA	TRBV15	TRBJ2-7
TGCGCCAGCAGCCAAGCACCAAGAGGAGGGGCCGGGAGGGAAAAACTGTTTTTT	CASSQAPRGGAGREKLFF	NA	NA	TRBV4-1	TRBJ1-4
TGTGCCAGCTCATCCCCTACCTACGAGCAGTACTTC	CASSSPTYEQYF	once	NA	TRBV18	TRBJ2-7
TGTGCCAGCAGCGTATTAGCGGGAGGCGGAAAGACCCAGTACTTC	CASSVLAGGGKTQYF	NA	TRBD2	TRBV9	TRBJ2-5
TGTGCCAGCAGCGCCCTGCAGGGAAGGATCACAGATACGCAGTATTTT	CASSALQGRITDTQYF	NA	NA	TRBV9	TRBJ2-3
TGTGCCTGGAGCAGGGGGCGCGGGGACCAAGAGACCCAGTACTTC	CAWSRGRGDQETQYF	NA	TRBD1	TRBV30	TRBJ2-5
TGCGCCAGCAGCTTGGTGAGGGAGAACACTGAAGCTTTCTTT	CASSLVRENTEAFF	NA	NA	TRBV5-1	TRBJ1-1
TGTGCCAGCAGTTTTAGGCTAGAGCAGTACTTC	CASSFRLEQYF	NA	NA	TRBV28	TRBJ2-7
TGCAGCGTGATTGACACGCGGGATAATGAAAAACTGTTTTTT	CSVIDTRDNEKLFF	NA	NA	TRBV29-1	TRBJ1-4
TGTGCCAGCAGTGAGGGAGGGTTTGAGCAGTTCTTC	CASSEGGFEQFF	NA	TRBD2	TRBV2	TRBJ2-1
TGTGCCATCAAGATCTGGAACACCGGGGAGCTGTTTTTT	CAIKIWNTGELFF	NA	NA	TRBV10-3	TRBJ2-2
TGCGCCAGCAGCCAAGATCGGGTCGGGGGATTTACAGATACGCAGTATTTT	CASSQDRVGGFTDTQYF	NA	NA	TRBV4-1	TRBJ2-3
TGTGCCAGCAGCCAAAATGTCTTGGTGCTCCACAATGAGCAGTTCTTC	CASSQNVLVLHNEQFF	once	NA	TRBV14	TRBJ2-1
TGTGCCAGCAGTGATCGCTATGGCTACACCTTC	CASSDRYGYTF	NA	NA	TRBV28	TRBJ1-2
TGTGCCAGCAGCTTATACATCCCCGCCCCATACGAGCAGTACTTC	CASSLYIPAPYEQYF	NA	NA	TRBV7-2	TRBJ2-7
TGTGCCAGCAGCTTAATCCAGACCCAGTACTTC	CASSLIQTQYF	NA	NA	TRBV7-9	TRBJ2-5
TGTGCCAGCAGCTCCCGAAGTAACTACGAGCAGTACTTC	CASSSRSNYEQYF	NA	NA	TRBV11-3	TRBJ2-7
TGTGCCAGCAGTTTATGGGCGGGAGGCTACAATGAGCAGTTCTTC	CASSLWAGGYNEQFF	NA	TRBD2	TRBV27	TRBJ2-1
TGTGCCAGCAGCTTAGATCTTTACAATGAGCAGTTCTTC	CASSLDLYNEQFF	NA	NA	TRBV11-2	TRBJ2-1
TGCAGCGTTGGACAGGGGGCGCGGAGTGGCTACACCTTC	CSVGQGARSGYTF	NA	TRBD1	TRBV29-1	TRBJ1-2
TGTGCCAGCAGTTTCACAGTGGGTTCTGAAAAACTGTTTTTT	CASSFTVGSEKLFF	NA	NA	TRBV5-4	TRBJ1-4
TGTGCCAGCAGTGAAGCTAGCCGGGACAGGGGTCAAGGTAGCGAGACCCAGTACTTC	CASSEASRDRGQGSETQYF	NA	TRBD1	TRBV6-1	TRBJ2-5
TGTGCCAGCAGTGAATTAGGGGTGTTGGGAGGGCAGTTCTTC	CASSELGVLGGQFF	NA	NA	TRBV25-1	TRBJ2-1
TGCGCCAGCAGCCCGGGGGGCTCGGAGACGGAGCAGTTCTTC	CASSPGGSETEQFF	NA	NA	TRBV5-1	TRBJ2-1
TGTGCCAGCAGCTTACGGGGGGACGAGCAGTACTTC	CASSLRGDEQYF	NA	TRBD2	TRBV13	TRBJ2-7
TGCGCCAGCAGCTTGCTTACTAGCGGGGCCTACAATGAGCAGTTCTTC	CASSLLTSGAYNEQFF	NA	TRBD2	TRBV5-1	TRBJ2-1
TGTGCCAGCAGACCTCCTACTAGCGGGACCAAAGAGACCCAGTACTTC	CASRPPTSGTKETQYF	NA	TRBD2	TRBV6-6	TRBJ2-5
TGTGCCAGCGGCCCCGACTGGGGACGGGGACCCTACGAGCAGTACTTC	CASGPDWGRGPYEQYF	NA	NA	TRBV27	TRBJ2-7
TGTGCCAGCAGTGAAGTAACCCAGTACTTC	CASSEVTQYF	NA	NA	TRBV2	TRBJ2-5
TGTGCCAGCAGTTTGACAGGGCTGGATTATGGCTACACCTTC	CASSLTGLDYGYTF	NA	TRBD1	TRBV2	TRBJ1-2
TGTGCCAGCAGTTTAGCGGGCATCGGGGAGCTGTTTTTT	CASSLAGIGELFF	few	NA	TRBV28	TRBJ2-2
TGTGCCAGCTCGCTCCACATGAACACTGAAGCTTTCTTT	CASSLHMNTEAFF	NA	NA	TRBV18	TRBJ1-1
TGTGCCAGCAGTTACGGGGGGGGCGAGCAGTACTTC	CASSYGGGEQYF	NA	TRBD2	TRBV6-5	TRBJ2-7
TGTGCCAGCAGCGCGGGGGGAATCTACGAGCAGTACTTC	CASSAGGIYEQYF	NA	TRBD2	TRBV6-6	TRBJ2-7
TGTGCCAGCAGCTTAGATTTCGGGAATTTATTTGAGCAGTACTTC	CASSLDFGNLFEQYF	NA	NA	TRBV7-2	TRBJ2-7
TGCAGCGTTGGTGACGGCTACACTGAAGCTTTCTTT	CSVGDGYTEAFF	once	NA	TRBV29-1	TRBJ1-1
TGTGCCAGCAGCTCCCGGGGGGATTACTTAAAATTGGCTTTCTTT	CASSSRGDYLKLAFF	NA	NA	TRBV5-4	TRBJ1-1
TGTGCCAGCAGCGCTGGAGGAGAGCAGTACTTC	CASSAGGEQYF	NA	NA	TRBV9	TRBJ2-7
TGTGCCAGTAGTTCCCCCTCCATAGACTTCACAGATACGCAGTATTTT	CASSSPSIDFTDTQYF	NA	NA	TRBV19	TRBJ2-3
TGTGCCAGCTCCCCAGGACGGGCCCACGAGCAGTACTTC	CASSPGRAHEQYF	NA	NA	TRBV18	TRBJ2-7
TGTGCCAGCAGTTACAACCAGGGTCGATTGGGTGAAAAACTGTTTTTT	CASSYNQGRLGEKLFF	NA	NA	TRBV6-5	TRBJ1-4
TGTGCCAGCAGCTCTCTTCGCGGGGCCAACACCGGGGAGCTGTTTTTT	CASSSLRGANTGELFF	NA	NA	TRBV7-9	TRBJ2-2
TGTGCCAGCAGCCTCGGGGTGTACGGCTATGGCTACACCTTC	CASSLGVYGYGYTF	NA	NA	TRBV5-8	TRBJ1-2
TGTGCCAGCAGCCTGAGGGGGAACTATGGCTACACCTTC	CASSLRGNYGYTF	NA	NA	TRBV6-5	TRBJ1-2
TGTGCCAGCTCCAGAACAGGGGTGAAGCCCCAGCATTTT	CASSRTGVKPQHF	NA	TRBD1	TRBV18	TRBJ1-5